The 15 T cell receptor beta chains reported below all come from one sample, sequenced in a study of metastatic and nonmetastatic thyroid tumors. There were no patients who had received any treatment before thyroid surgery. With MiXCR, TCRdb reprocessed the PCR reads. The sample includes under 40,000 clones, 16% of them seen just once. Sequencing was performed on blood. All receptors derive from a female donor with papillary thyroid cancer or a benign thyroid nodule (not recorded which). Some clones in this sample may be carry-over from other donors' samples.

This clone was found many times. The chain joins TRBV7-8 to TRBJ2-1, with D uncertain. Trimming cost V 2 bases and J 7 bases, with 6 bases left between them. Looked up from germline, CDR1 is SGHVS and CDR2 is FQNEAQ. CDR3 length: 12 residues. The DNA of the CDR3 is TGTGCCAGCAGCTTAAATAGGAATGAGCAGTTCTTC. Its translation is CASSLNRNEQFF.

This clone was seen many times. V and J are TRBV20-1 and TRBJ2-7, with D unresolved. Germline values: CDR1 DFQATT, CDR2 SNEGSKA (reference sequence). CDR3 length: 13 amino acids. Trimming removed 6 bases from V and 10 bases from J, with 22 bases in between. As DNA, the CDR3 is TGCAGTGCGTCACCGGACCTGCCAGGTAACCAGTACTTC. This sequence encodes CSASPDLPGNQYF.

This clone has only a few counts. The genes are TRBV10-3 and TRBJ2-2, with a weak D call TRBD2 (5 bases). This CDR3 is built from 13 residues. Trimming took 8 bases from V and 6 from J, leaving 13 bases between them. Germline loops: CDR1 ENHRY, CDR2 SYGVKD. The CDR3 DNA follows: TGTGCCATCGTAGTTGAGGGTTCCGGGGAGCTGTTTTTT. This translates into CAIVVEGSGELFF.

At least ten counts were recorded for this clone. This chain links TRBV5-5 with TRBJ2-7, with a possible D match to TRBD2 (6 bases). V was shortened by 3 bases and J by 6 bases, with 19 bases between the two germline ends. CDR3 size: 15 residues. CDR1 is SGHKS and CDR2 is YYEKEE in the germline V gene (reference sequence). CDR3 coding DNA: TGTGCCAGCAGCTCAACCCTTTTACTAGCCGGCGAGCAGTACTTC. This gives the protein CASSSTLLLAGEQYF. The full variable domain, completed using reference TRBV5-5 and TRBJ2-7, is DAGVTQSPTHLIKTRGQQVTLRCSPISGHKSVSWYQQVLGQGPQFIFQYYEKEERGRGNFPDRFSARQFPNYSSELNVNALLLGDSALYLCASSSTLLLAGEQYFGPGTRLTVT.

V gene TRBV20-1 combines with J gene TRBJ2-7; D possibly matches TRBD1 or TRBD2 (5 bases each). Per germline, CDR1 DFQATT and CDR2 SNEGSKA (reference sequence). V dropped 4 bases and J dropped 6 bases, with 16 bases sitting between them. There are 13 residues in the CDR3. The CDR3 sequence is CSAIEGPTVEQYF. The DNA for the CDR3 is TGCAGTGCTATAGAGGGACCGACCGTCGAGCAGTACTTC.

This clone appeared many times. The chain couples TRBV20-1 to TRBJ1-2; TRBD1 agrees at 9 bases. Germline V gene lookup returns CDR1 DFQATT and CDR2 SNEGSKA (reference sequence). V lost 5 bases, J lost 3 bases, and 4 bases stayed unmatched. The CDR3 is 13 residues long. Here the CDR3 DNA reads TGCAGTGCTGGGACAGGGCAGGACTATGGCTACACCTTC. This codes for CSAGTGQDYGYTF.

The chain is built from TRBV7-8 and TRBJ1-1; 7 positions match TRBD1. Germline V gene data show CDR1 as SGHVS and CDR2 as FQNEAQ. V was clipped by 4 bases and J by 1 base; unmatched bases: 3. This CDR3 spans 14 amino acids. This CDR3 is CASSYYRGNTEAFF. CDR3 coding DNA: TGTGCCAGCAGCTATTACAGGGGGAACACTGAAGCTTTCTTT.

This clone appeared many times. This sequence joins TRBV5-4 and TRBJ2-7; 7 bases line up with TRBD2. From germline, CDR1 is SGHNT and CDR2 YYREEE (reference sequence). The junction had 5 bases not matched to a gene; V was cut back by 5 bases and J by 6 bases. The CDR3 contains 12 residues. The chain's CDR3 is CASRGGGPEQYF. The CDR3 nucleotides read TGTGCCAGCAGGGGGGGGGGACCCGAGCAGTACTTC.

The chain carries TRBV20-1 and TRBJ2-2; 9 positions agree with TRBD2. Germline CDR1 is DFQATT and CDR2 is SNEGSKA (reference sequence). CDR3 size: 19 residues. The junction had 23 bases not matched to a gene; V was cut back by 6 bases and J by 6 bases. The CDR3 DNA reads as TGCAGTGCACAACATTTCCCGGGACAGTTAGCGGGAGAGGCCGGGGAGCTGTTTTTT. As protein: CSAQHFPGQLAGEAGELFF.

This clone was counted at least ten times. The rearrangement joins TRBV20-1 to TRBJ2-7, with unresolved D. The CDR3 consists of 15 residues. V was pared by 0 bases and J by 6 bases, with 18 bases between. Germline values: CDR1 DFQATT, CDR2 SNEGSKA (reference sequence). CDR3 DNA: TGCAGTGCTAGAGAGGCGCAGCTTGATGTGGGCGAGCAGTACTTC. Translating gives CSAREAQLDVGEQYF.

This clone showed up many times. A much larger clone differs by one base, so this may be a read error. The CDR3 sequence is CAWAYGPRPASF. The CDR3 DNA reads as TGTGCCTGGGCCTACGGGCCACGGCCTGCTTCCTTT. The V and J genes are TRBV30 and TRBJ1-1; D remains unclear. Germline values: CDR1 GTSNPN, CDR2 SVGIG (reference sequence). The CDR3 runs 12 residues. Combining the CDR3 with reference TRBV30 and TRBJ1-1 gives the whole variable domain SQTIHQWPATLVQPVGSPLSLECTVEGTSNPNLYWYRQAAGRGLQLLFYSVGIGQISSEVPQNLSASRPQDRQFILSSKKLLLSDSGFYLCAWAYGPRPASFGQGTRLTVV.

This clone was observed many times. This rearrangement joins TRBV7-3 to TRBJ1-3; D perhaps matches TRBD1 (5 bases). The CDR3 is 16 residues long. Germline CDR1 is SGHTA and CDR2 is FQGTGA. The V gene lost 0 bases and the J gene lost 0 bases, with 9 bases spanning the gap. DNA of the CDR3: TGTGCCAGCAGCTTAACGGGCGGGGGCTCTGGAAACACCATATATTTT. The encoded protein is CASSLTGGGSGNTIYF.

This clone came up once. This chain connects TRBV5-8 to TRBJ2-7, with D tentatively TRBD1 or TRBD2 (6 bases each). CDR3 size: 15 residues. Per germline, CDR1 SGHTS and CDR2 YDEGEE. The V gene lost 1 base and the J gene lost 3 bases, with 14 bases spanning the gap. CDR3 in DNA: TGTGCCAGCAGCTTGCAACAGGGACTCGGCTACGAGCAGTACTTC. As protein: CASSLQQGLGYEQYF.

Remarks on this clone: A read error may account for a junction end that differs from germline. The chain couples TRBV5-6 to TRBJ2-2; the D is unclear. In germline, CDR1 is SGHDT, CDR2 YYEEEE. CDR3 length: 16 residues. The chain's CDR3 is CVSSLYLGMNTGELFF. The CDR3 nucleotides are TGTGTCAGCAGCTTGTATCTGGGCATGAACACCGGTGAGCTGTTTTTT.

This clone appeared many times. This same CDR3 is encoded by further DNA sequences in the sample. The chain employs TRBV3-1 and TRBJ2-7; 9 bases fit TRBD1. Germline assignment: CDR1 LGHDT and CDR2 YNNKEL (reference sequence). J lost 5 bases, V lost 2 bases, and 7 bases had no gene match. The CDR3 is made up of 15 amino acids. CDR3 loop: CASSQFPGTGNEQYF. The CDR3 nucleotides read TGTGCCAGCAGCCAATTTCCCGGGACAGGGAACGAGCAGTACTTC.